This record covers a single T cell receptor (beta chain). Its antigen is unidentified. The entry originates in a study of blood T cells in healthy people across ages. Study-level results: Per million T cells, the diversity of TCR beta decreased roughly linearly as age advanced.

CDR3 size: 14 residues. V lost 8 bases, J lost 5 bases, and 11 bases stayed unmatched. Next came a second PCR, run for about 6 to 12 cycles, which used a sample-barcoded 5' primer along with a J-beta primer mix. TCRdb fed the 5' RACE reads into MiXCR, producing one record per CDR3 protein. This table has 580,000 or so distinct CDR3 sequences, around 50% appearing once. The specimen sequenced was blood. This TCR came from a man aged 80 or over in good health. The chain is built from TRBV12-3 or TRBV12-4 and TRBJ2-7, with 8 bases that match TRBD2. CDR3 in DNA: TGTGCCAGCTCGAGCGGGAGATCCGAAAACGAGCAGTACTTC. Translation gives CASSSGRSENEQYF.